The table lists the clone carrying this T cell receptor (beta chain) with a few counts. Its specificity is not known. The data belong to a study of T cell repertoires in cytomegalovirus infection. Study results and caveats: Summed frequency of public TCR beta families distinguished CMV carriers with the relevant HLA. Dominating the ex vivo response were HLA-C-restricted CMV-specific TCR beta clonotypes.

This CDR3 is 15 amino acids long. Germline V CDR1 and CDR2: MDHEN, SYDVKM. V shed 5 bases and J 0 bases; nucleotides not matched to a gene: 3. MiXCR, applied by TCRdb to the reads, yields one record per CDR3 protein. This sample has about 150,000 distinct CDR3 sequences, with around 24% found just once. This chain joins TRBV28 and TRBJ1-5; 8 nucleotides line up with TRBD1. The receptor comes from a human donor in good health (CMV status not recorded). Some clones in this sample may be carry-over from other donors' samples. Sequencing input: PBMCs. CDR3 region: CASSGQGYSNQPQHF. In nucleotides, the CDR3 is TGTGCCAGCAGTGGACAGGGCTATAGCAATCAGCCCCAGCATTTT.